A selection of T cell receptor beta chains follows, all from one sample in a study of T cells in Graves' hyperthyroidism and ophthalmopathy. MiXCR was run by TCRdb on the multiplex PCR reads, yielding one entry per CDR3 protein. In the table there are approximately 370,000 distinct CDR3 sequences, about a sixth of which are singletons. The sequenced sample consisted of blood. These receptors came from a woman in her thirties with Graves' hyperthyroidism that later progressed to Graves' ophthalmopathy. Both conserved end residues are part of each CDR3. A D gene is named only where the DNA matches it firmly. Size is omitted from some rows. Given values are once, few, many or a class for expanded clones.

TRBJ1-6 | TRBV7-2 | - | TRBD1 | CASSFFAQGGASSPLHF | TGTGCCAGCAGCTTTTTTGCCCAAGGGGGCGCATCTTCACCCCTCCACTTT
TRBJ2-2 | TRBV4-1 | few | - | CASSQGVAGELFF | TGCGCCAGCAGCCAAGGGGTAGCCGGGGAGCTGTTTTTT
TRBJ2-2 | TRBV24-1 | few | TRBD2 | CATSDPSGVNTGELFF | TGTGCCACCAGTGATCCAAGCGGGGTAAACACCGGGGAGCTGTTTTTT
TRBJ2-1 | TRBV25-1 | few | TRBD2 | CASNGRVCRLVSYNEQFF | TGTGCCAGCAACGGGAGGGTCTGCCGGCTGGTTTCCTACAATGAGCAGTTCTTC
TRBJ2-1 | TRBV6-1 | few | - | CASSSLGASSYNEQFF | TGTGCCAGCAGTTCCCTGGGGGCTAGCTCCTACAATGAGCAGTTCTTC
TRBJ1-4 | TRBV7-8 | - | TRBD1 | CASSDLGQPNEKLFF | TGTGCCAGCAGCGACTTGGGACAGCCTAATGAAAAACTGTTTTTT
TRBJ2-7 | TRBV18 | many | - | CASSPERTLYEQYF | TGTGCCAGCTCACCAGAGCGGACACTCTACGAGCAGTACTTC
TRBJ2-5 | TRBV12-3/TRBV12-4 | many | TRBD2 | CASSSLAGGVETQYF | TGTGCCAGCAGCTCTCTAGCGGGAGGGGTGGAGACCCAGTACTTC
TRBJ2-7 | TRBV28 | many | - | CASSLIGTSEQYF | TGTGCCAGCAGTTTAATCGGGACCAGCGAGCAGTACTTC
TRBJ2-7 | TRBV5-1 | - | - | CASSLVPTQREQYF | TGCGCCAGCAGCTTGGTCCCGACTCAGCGCGAGCAGTACTTC
TRBJ1-6 | TRBV5-1 | many | - | CASSLTGHNNSPLHF | TGCGCCAGCAGCTTGACGGGACACAATAATTCACCCCTCCACTTT